Shown below are 18 T cell receptor beta chains from a single sample sequenced in a study of blood T cell repertoires in COVID-19. Clones were sequenced by immunoSEQ multiplex PCR, and TCRdb holds only the in-frame ones, with some missing. The sample includes 80,000 to 100,000 clones, 86% of them seen just once. The sequencing input was peripheral blood. These receptors came from a man aged 45-65 years with acute or convalescent COVID-19.

The sample holds a few counts of this clone. Other DNA variants within this sample encode the same CDR3. CDR3 nucleotides: TGTGCCAGTAGTTCCCGGACTAGCGGGAGAACTTACGAGCAGTACTTC. Protein product: CASSSRTSGRTYEQYF. This chain joins TRBV19 and TRBJ2-7, with TRBD2 identical over 13 bases. From germline, CDR1 is LNHDA and CDR2 SQIVND (reference sequence). There are 16 residues in the CDR3. The V and J ends lost 5 bases and 4 bases, in that order; junction bases with no gene match: 8.

This chain connects TRBV7-3 to TRBJ2-1, with D maybe TRBD1 (5 bases). The length of the CDR3 is 15 residues. Germline loops: CDR1 SGHTA, CDR2 FQGTGA. Trimming took 2 bases from V and 0 from J, leaving 8 bases between them. For the CDR3, the DNA is TGTGCCAGCAGCTTAGGGCAGGGCTCCTACAATGAGCAGTTCTTC. This encodes CASSLGQGSYNEQFF.

This chain connects TRBV27 to TRBJ2-6; 10 bases map to TRBD1. V was clipped by 2 bases and J by 2 bases; unmatched bases: 3. Germline V lookup: CDR1 MNHEY, CDR2 SMNVEV (reference sequence). The CDR3 loop spans 17 amino acids. CDR3 sequence (DNA): TGTGCCAGCAGTTTAGGGACAGGGGCTGCTGGGGCCAACGTCCTGACTTTC. Its protein product is CASSLGTGAAGANVLTF. The full variable domain, with the rest looked up from reference TRBV27 and TRBJ2-6, is EAQVTQNPRYLITVTGKKLTVTCSQNMNHEYMSWYRQDPGLGLRQIYYSMNVEVTDKGDVPEGYKVSRKEKRNFPLILESPSPNQTSLYFCASSLGTGAAGANVLTFGAGSRLTVL.

The chain carries TRBV28 and TRBJ2-3; 14 bases are a match to TRBD2. Germline V lookup: CDR1 MDHEN, CDR2 SYDVKM. The CDR3 runs 20 residues. The V and J ends lost 5 bases and 2 bases, in that order; junction bases with no gene match: 15. In DNA, the CDR3 is TGTGCCAGCAGTGTCGCACTAGGACTAGCGGGAGGCCTCCTCACAGATACGCAGTATTTT. Translated: CASSVALGLAGGLLTDTQYF.

V is TRBV7-2 and J is TRBJ2-7, with D maybe TRBD1 (6 bases). Germline V gene lookup returns CDR1 SGHTA and CDR2 FQGNSA. The CDR3 contains 14 residues. Trimming took off 6 bases at V and 4 bases at J, with 16 bases between the two ends. In DNA form, the CDR3 reads TGTGCCAGCAGTACAGGGTCCCAGTCTTACGAGCAGTACTTC. Translated, it gives CASSTGSQSYEQYF.

The chain combines TRBV10-3 with TRBJ1-1, with a possible D match to TRBD1 (6 bases). CDR3 length: 14 residues. Per the germline V gene, CDR1 is ENHRY and CDR2 is SYGVKD. V was trimmed by 9 bases and J by 3 bases, leaving 17 bases between them. DNA of the CDR3: TGTGCCATTTCAGGGGATCTGGGGGACACTGAAGCTTTCTTT. Protein sequence: CAISGDLGDTEAFF.

The chain recombines TRBV21-1 with TRBJ2-7; TRBD2 is the table's D call, not checked against the DNA. TRBV21-1 is given as a pseudogene. The CDR3 has 15 residues. CDR3 coding DNA: TGTGCCAGCAGCAAACGTTCGGGACTTTCCTACGAGCAGTACTTC. This codes for CASSKRSGLSYEQYF.

DNA for the CDR3: TGCAGCGTTTTGACTAGCGGGAGATACGAGCAGTACTTC. It yields the protein CSVLTSGRYEQYF. The chain links TRBV29-1 to TRBJ2-7; 12 bases are a match to TRBD2. The CDR3 has 13 residues. Germline CDR1 SQVTM, CDR2 ANQGSEA. Unmatched junction bases numbered 3, after V lost 5 bases and J lost 4 bases.

The chain links TRBV7-8 to TRBJ1-6, with D possibly being TRBD1 (6 bases). The CDR3 sequence is 17 residues long. Per germline, CDR1 SGHVS and CDR2 FQNEAQ. The V end was cut by 5 bases, the J end by 4 bases, with 18 bases between. DNA for the CDR3: TGTGCCAGCAGCCTAAGACCCGGACAGTCATATAATTCACCCCTCCACTTT. This sequence encodes CASSLRPGQSYNSPLHF.

The chain has TRBV3-1 (or the pseudogene TRBV3-2) and TRBJ2-7; possibly TRBD2 for D (5 bases). V was pared by 1 base and J by 4 bases, with 11 bases between. The CDR3 covers 14 residues. Germline values: CDR1 LGHDT, CDR2 YNNKEL (reference sequence). The CDR3 DNA reads as TGTGCCAGCAGCCAAGCCGGCTGGAGGTACGAGCAGTACTTC. This translates into CASSQAGWRYEQYF.

The chain is built from TRBV5-5 and TRBJ2-5; D call uncertain. This CDR3 contains 13 residues. Germline loops: CDR1 SGHKS, CDR2 YYEKEE (reference sequence). Trimming left V 0 bases short and J 5 bases short, with 8 bases between. DNA of the CDR3: TGTGCCAGCAGCTTGGGTAGATGGGAGACCCAGTACTTC. Protein sequence: CASSLGRWETQYF. The variable domain in full, completed from reference TRBV5-5 and TRBJ2-5, reads DAGVTQSPTHLIKTRGQQVTLRCSPISGHKSVSWYQQVLGQGPQFIFQYYEKEERGRGNFPDRFSARQFPNYSSELNVNALLLGDSALYLCASSLGRWETQYFGPGTRLLVL.

The chain links TRBV12-5 to TRBJ2-7, with 13 bases aligning to TRBD2. The germline V gene has CDR1 LGHNT and CDR2 FRNRAP. Trimming removed 2 bases from V and 6 bases from J; junction bases left unmatched: 13. CDR3 length equals 18 residues. The CDR3 DNA follows: TGTGCTAGTGGTTTGTTCGGACTAGCGGGAGTTGGAACATCCGAGCAGTACTTC. Translation: CASGLFGLAGVGTSEQYF. The complete variable domain, with remaining parts taken from reference TRBV12-5 and TRBJ2-7, reads DARVTQTPRHKVTEMGQEVTMRCQPILGHNTVFWYRQTMMQGLELLAYFRNRAPLDDSGMPKDRFSAEMPDATLATLKIQPSEPRDSAVYFCASGLFGLAGVGTSEQYFGPGTRLTVT.

The chain joins TRBV6-5 to TRBJ2-2; 7 bases map to TRBD1. Germline CDR1 and CDR2: MNHEY and SVGAGI. V shed 4 bases and J 0 bases; nucleotides not matched to a gene: 2. The CDR3 is 15 residues long. The CDR3 reads CASSSGQPNTGELFF. The CDR3 bases are TGTGCCAGCAGTTCGGGACAGCCGAACACCGGGGAGCTGTTTTTT.

This rearrangement joins TRBV24-1 to TRBJ2-1, with TRBD1 identical over 11 bases. Looked up from germline, CDR1 is KGHDR and CDR2 is SFDVKD. The CDR3 length is 14 residues. V lost 4 bases, J lost 7 bases, and 2 bases stayed unmatched. The DNA of the CDR3 is TGTGCCACCAGTGAGGGGACAGGGGGGAATGAGCAGTTCTTC. This encodes CATSEGTGGNEQFF.

This clone appeared a single time. The rearrangement joins TRBV28 to TRBJ2-1; TRBD2 matches at 10 bases. V lost 6 bases and J lost 2; bases outside the gene matches: 4. The CDR3 runs 15 residues. CDR1 and CDR2 (germline): MDHEN, SYDVKM. CDR3 sequence: CASSPAGGTYNEQFF. The CDR3 DNA is TGTGCCAGCAGCCCAGCGGGAGGGACCTACAATGAGCAGTTCTTC.

This chain links TRBV30 with TRBJ1-1, with TRBD1 as a possible D gene (5 bases). Germline V gives CDR1 GTSNPN, CDR2 SVGIG (reference sequence). Trimming shortened V by 0 bases and J by 0 bases, and 5 bases separated the two germline ends. This CDR3 is 13 amino acids long. CDR3 DNA: TGTGCCTGGAGTGTACAGGTGAACACTGAAGCTTTCTTT. The encoded protein is CAWSVQVNTEAFF.

This chain connects TRBV28 to TRBJ1-2; TRBD1 is a possible D gene (6 bases). The CDR3 is made up of 12 amino acids. The germline CDR1 and CDR2 sequences are MDHEN and SYDVKM. The V end lost 2 bases, the J end lost 8 bases, and 9 bases lay between the germline ends. The CDR3 nucleotides are TGTGCCAGCAGTTTAGGTGACAGGGGCTACACCTTC. This encodes CASSLGDRGYTF.

In DNA, the CDR3 is TGTGCCAGCAGTGAACTCCCCTGGCAGGGGGCGAATGGAAACACCATATATTTT. Translated: CASSELPWQGANGNTIYF. The chain employs TRBV6-1 and TRBJ1-3; 8 bases line up with TRBD1. Per the germline V gene, CDR1 is MNHNS and CDR2 is SASEGT. The CDR3 sequence is 18 residues long. Germline trimming cut 2 bases from V and 3 bases from J; bases unmatched to any gene: 12.